Shown below are 21 T cell receptor beta chains from a single sample sequenced in a study of PD-1 blockade in classical Hodgkin lymphoma (dated by TCRdb to the early 2020s). Library preparation used the immunoSEQ multiplex PCR assay. The table comes from immuneACCESS by way of TCRdb, which keeps in-frame sequences with V and J called. Part of the clones is missing from these tables; in studies checked, under half for an unresolved V gene and the rest for unknown reasons. The table for this sample lists about 23,000 clones; roughly two thirds of them were counted only once. The ten largest account for more than 15% of the sample. The time point tag for this specimen amounts to: cycle 1 day 1 (C1D1), immediately before nivolumab initiation. Every trial patient had relapsed following autologous stem cell transplantation, and prior brentuximab vedotin exposure was what differed among cohorts A, B and C.

This material consisted of peripheral blood mononuclear cells (PBMCs), taken at baseline. These receptors originate from a human donor with classical Hodgkin lymphoma.

DNA for the CDR3: TGTGCCAGCAGTGCTAATTCCCTCTCTGGAAACACCATATATTTT. Protein sequence: CASSANSLSGNTIYF. V is TRBV6-1 and J is TRBJ1-3; the D is unclear. Germline V CDR1 and CDR2: MNHNS, SASEGT. The CDR3 runs 15 residues. V was pared by 4 bases and J by 0 bases, with 10 bases between.

This chain links TRBV6-6 with TRBJ2-3; no firm D call. V was cut by 2 bases and J by 2 bases, with 8 bases left in between. Germline V lookup: CDR1 MNHNY, CDR2 SVGAGI (reference sequence). CDR3 length: 14 residues. The CDR3 DNA reads as TGTGCCAGCAGTTACGGGTTACTCACAGATACGCAGTATTTT. Amino acids: CASSYGLLTDTQYF.

The chain recombines TRBV5-4 with TRBJ1-4, with TRBD1 matching over 7 bases. Germline V gene lookup returns CDR1 SGHNT and CDR2 YYREEE (reference sequence). The junction had 12 bases not matched to a gene; V was cut back by 6 bases and J by 10 bases. This CDR3 has 14 residues. CDR3 residues: CASKRQGEHGKLFF. CDR3 DNA: TGTGCCAGCAAAAGACAGGGCGAGCACGGAAAACTGTTTTTT.

The rearrangement joins TRBV28 to TRBJ1-4, with D possibly TRBD1 on 5 matching bases. V lost 3 bases and J lost 15, with 14 bases in between. Germline CDR1 MDHEN, CDR2 SYDVKM. The CDR3 length is 12 residues. In DNA form, the CDR3 reads TGTGCCAGCAGTTTGGGAGGGGTGTCAGTGTTTTTT. This codes for CASSLGGVSVFF.

Only a few counts were recorded for this clone. V is TRBV6-1 and J is TRBJ1-5; D unresolved. Trimming removed 7 bases at V and 7 bases at J, with 11 bases between. Germline-derived CDR1 and CDR2 are MNHNS and SASEGT. This CDR3 spans 12 amino acids. As DNA, the CDR3 is TGTGCCAGCAATCTACTCGGGCAGCCCCAGCATTTT. Residues: CASNLLGQPQHF.

This clone was found a few times. The chain uses TRBV29-1 and TRBJ2-7, with D tentatively TRBD2 (6 bases). V lost 6 bases and J 0 bases, leaving 12 bases between the germline ends. The germline gives CDR1 SQVTM, CDR2 ANQGSEA. This CDR3 has 13 amino acids. CDR3 region: CSVLARSSYEQYF. In DNA form, the CDR3 reads TGCAGCGTCCTAGCGCGGAGCTCCTACGAGCAGTACTTC.

This clone turned up a few times. The chain employs TRBV15 and TRBJ2-3, with TRBD2 identical over 9 bases. Germline CDR1 is LNHNV and CDR2 is YYDKDF (reference sequence). This CDR3 comprises 17 residues. V lost 8 bases, J lost 2 bases, and 14 bases stayed unmatched. DNA for the CDR3: TGTGCCACCGGATCGTTAGTACTAGCGGGTTCCACAGATACGCAGTATTTT. It translates to CATGSLVLAGSTDTQYF.

This clone was counted once. This chain links TRBV14 with TRBJ2-7; 7 positions agree with TRBD1. The length of the CDR3 is 16 residues. Losses at the gene ends were 4 bases for V and 0 bases for J; bases not matched to a gene: 9. CDR1 is SGHDN and CDR2 is FVKESK in the germline V gene. In DNA, the CDR3 is TGTGCCAGCAGCCCATTTGACAGGGTGATCTCCTACGAGCAGTACGTC. Its protein is CASSPFDRVISYEQYV.

This clone appeared a single time. The CDR3 loop reads CASSLPGVTEAFF. CDR3 bases: TGTGCCAGCAGCTTACCAGGGGTCACTGAAGCTTTCTTT. The gene calls are TRBV7-2 and TRBJ1-1; weak D call: TRBD1 (6 bases). This CDR3 is built from 13 residues. The V end was cut by 2 bases, the J end by 4 bases, with 8 bases between. The germline V gene has CDR1 SGHTA and CDR2 FQGNSA. Full variable domain (remainder filled in from reference TRBV7-2 and TRBJ1-1): GAGVSQSPSNKVTEKGKDVELRCDPISGHTALYWYRQSLGQGLEFLIYFQGNSAPDKSGLPSDRFSAERTGGSVSTLTIQRTQQEDSAVYLCASSLPGVTEAFFGQGTRLTVV.

V is TRBV5-4 and J is TRBJ2-1; TRBD2 agrees at 7 bases. The CDR3 runs 16 residues. Germline CDR1 reads SGHNT; CDR2 reads YYREEE (reference sequence). V was pared by 0 bases and J by 4 bases, with 7 bases of the junction left unmatched. CDR3 loop: CASSLAVGGIYNEQFF. The CDR3 coding sequence is TGTGCCAGCAGCTTGGCCGTGGGGGGGATATACAATGAGCAGTTCTTC.

This clone was seen just once. The chain has TRBV9 and TRBJ2-5; 13 nucleotides line up with TRBD2. The germline V gene encodes CDR1 SGDLS and CDR2 YYNGEE. There are 15 residues in the CDR3. V trimming: 3 bases; J trimming: 4 bases; junction bases outside the gene matches: 3. The CDR3 nucleotides read TGTGCCAGCAGCGCTGGACTAGCGGGAGTAGAGACCCAGTACTTC. Translation gives CASSAGLAGVETQYF.

The chain joins TRBV4-3 to TRBJ1-5; no reliable D call. Germline V gene data show CDR1 as LGHNA and CDR2 as YSLEER. The CDR3 totals 15 residues. Trimming took 0 bases from V and 7 from J, leaving 13 bases between them. CDR3 coding DNA: TGCGCCAGCAGCCAAGATAGTCACCTAGGCCAGCCCCAGCATTTT. Its protein is CASSQDSHLGQPQHF.

V usage is TRBV19 and J usage is TRBJ1-1; D not certain. CDR1 is LNHDA, CDR2 SQIVND, per germline (reference sequence). V lost 2 bases and J lost 0, with 7 bases in between. CDR3 length: 14 amino acids. The CDR3 protein is CASSILGMNTEAFF. In DNA, the CDR3 is TGTGCCAGTAGTATACTAGGGATGAACACTGAAGCTTTCTTT.

The J gene is TRBJ1-1, the V gene TRBV4-3; tentatively, D is TRBD1 (5 bases). Trimming took 0 bases from V and 3 from J, leaving 11 bases between them. The CDR3 has 15 residues. Germline assignment: CDR1 LGHNA and CDR2 YSLEER. The CDR3 nucleotides read TGCGCCAGCAGCCAAGATGGGGGGGGGTACACTGAAGCTTTCTTT. Translating it yields CASSQDGGGYTEAFF.

V usage is TRBV7-2 and J usage is TRBJ2-3; D gene unclear. This CDR3 contains 12 residues. V was trimmed by 8 bases and J by 0 bases, leaving 6 bases between them. Germline V lookup: CDR1 SGHTA, CDR2 FQGNSA. In nucleotides, the CDR3 is TGTGCCAGCTCTCCAAGCACAGATACGCAGTATTTT. This encodes CASSPSTDTQYF. The full variable domain, its missing parts supplied by reference TRBV7-2 and TRBJ2-3, is GAGVSQSPSNKVTEKGKDVELRCDPISGHTALYWYRQSLGQGLEFLIYFQGNSAPDKSGLPSDRFSAERTGGSVSTLTIQRTQQEDSAVYLCASSPSTDTQYFGPGTRLTVL.

This chain connects TRBV7-2 to TRBJ2-1, with no clear D. The CDR3 spans 15 residues. Germline V CDR1 and CDR2: SGHTA, FQGNSA. V was cut by 4 bases and J by 6 bases, with 16 bases left in between. Written as DNA, the CDR3 is TGTGCCAGCAGCTCTCCGACAAGCCAGCGCAATGAGCAGTTCTTC. This codes for CASSSPTSQRNEQFF.

The V call is TRBV6-1, the J call TRBJ2-7; no clear D. Trimming took 6 bases from V and 4 from J, leaving 13 bases between them. Germline CDR1 is MNHNS and CDR2 is SASEGT. The CDR3 totals 13 residues. The CDR3 reads CASRHQNTYEQYV. Here the CDR3 DNA reads TGTGCCAGCAGACACCAAAATACTTACGAGCAGTACGTC.

V usage is TRBV5-6 and J usage is TRBJ1-2; possibly TRBD1 for D (5 bases). The V gene lost 1 base and the J gene lost 8 bases, with 9 bases spanning the gap. There are 12 residues in the CDR3. CDR1 SGHDT and CDR2 YYEEEE come from the germline V gene. In nucleotides, the CDR3 is TGTGCCAGCAGCTTGTGGGGCGACGGCTACACCTTC. This codes for CASSLWGDGYTF.

The chain recombines TRBV19 with TRBJ2-7; D gene uncertain. This CDR3 spans 15 amino acids. Germline V gene sequence: CDR1 LNHDA, CDR2 SQIVND (reference sequence). Trimming shortened V by 3 bases and J by 0 bases, and 12 bases separated the two germline ends. The CDR3 sequence is CASSMTRSFSYEQYF. The CDR3 DNA is TGTGCCAGTAGTATGACGCGGTCCTTCTCCTACGAGCAGTACTTC. The whole variable domain, filled in from reference TRBV19 and TRBJ2-7, reads DGGITQSPKYLFRKEGQNVTLSCEQNLNHDAMYWYRQDPGQGLRLIYYSQIVNDFQKGDIAEGYSVSREKKESFPLTVTSAQKNPTAFYLCASSMTRSFSYEQYFGPGTRLTVT.

Only one count was recorded for this clone. The chain links TRBV19 to TRBJ1-6; no firm D call. The V and J ends lost 5 bases and 7 bases respectively, with 21 bases between them. CDR1 LNHDA and CDR2 SQIVND come from the germline V gene (reference sequence). The CDR3 has 17 amino acids. The CDR3 DNA sequence: TGTGCCAGTAGTGCAAGTGGGCAGAAGAAGTCAAATTCACCCCTCCACTTT. It specifies CASSASGQKKSNSPLHF.

Written as DNA, the CDR3 is TGTGCCAGCAGAGGACGAGCAACTAATGAAAAACTGTTTTTT. This gives the protein CASRGRATNEKLFF. The J gene is TRBJ1-4, the V gene TRBV6-1; D is uncertain. This CDR3 comprises 14 residues. Germline loops: CDR1 MNHNS, CDR2 SASEGT. Trimming removed 6 bases at V and 0 bases at J, with 8 bases between.